This TCR beta chain was recorded in a study of beta chain features in type 1 diabetes. Study-level information: Cell yields, age and gender were similar between patients and healthy donors.

About this clone itself: No antigen is known for it.

Every isolated RNA sample was fully reverse transcribed, so sequencing captured expressed TCRB transcripts. Generated by immunoSEQ multiplex PCR, the TCRdb table keeps only in-frame clones and is missing some. The table records 350,000 or so clones, 20% of them present only once. Points from the study as a whole: VDJ junctions from type 1 diabetes patients carried fewer insertions and larger deletions.

This CDR3 spans 15 amino acids. The V end was cut by 5 bases, the J end by 7 bases, with 18 bases between. Germline V CDR1 and CDR2: LNHDA, SQIVND (reference sequence). One heparinised draw, averaging about 116 mL, was taken per donor. Stem cell-like memory, regulatory, central memory and naive CD4+ cells were sorted via CD45RO/CCR7/CD25/CD127/CD95/CD27. Specimen: naive CD4+ T cells from blood. This receptor was identified in a woman aged 18-29 years in good health. The rearrangement joins TRBV19 to TRBJ1-5, with no clear D. The CDR3 coding sequence is TGTGCCAGTAGTCCTTACCTACGCGGTGGGCAGCCCCAGCATTTT. Its translation: CASSPYLRGGQPQHF.